A single sample is the source of the 3 T cell receptor beta chains below, sequenced in a study of T cell changes during pregnancy in multiple sclerosis. Profiling relied on immunoSEQ multiplex PCR, and the TCRdb table lists in-frame clones only, not all of them. The sample lists over 55,000 clones, 93% occurring once. The material sequenced was peripheral blood, taken after pregnancy. These receptor sequences come from a female donor with multiple sclerosis, enrolled in a pregnancy study.

The rearrangement joins TRBV6-5 to TRBJ2-7; TRBD1 matches at 9 bases. Germline V gene data show CDR1 as MNHEY and CDR2 as SVGAGI. V lost 7 bases, J lost 1 base, and 5 bases stayed unmatched. CDR3 length equals 14 residues. Here the CDR3 reads CASTSTGGSYEQYF. CDR3 DNA sequence: TGTGCCAGCACTTCGACAGGGGGGTCCTACGAGCAGTACTTC.

This chain links TRBV11-2 with TRBJ1-2, with D possibly matching TRBD1 (6 bases). The germline V and J ends were trimmed by 5 bases and 1 base, with 8 bases remaining between them. The CDR3 extends over 13 amino acids. CDR1 is SGHAT and CDR2 is FQNNGV in the germline V gene. This CDR3 is CASSADSNYGYTF. In DNA form, the CDR3 reads TGTGCCAGCAGCGCGGACAGTAACTATGGCTACACCTTC.

The chain uses TRBV4-1 and TRBJ2-1, with 7 nucleotides matching TRBD2. Germline values: CDR1 MGHRA, CDR2 YSYEKL. V lost 1 base and J lost 10; bases outside the gene matches: 7. The CDR3 extends over 14 amino acids. The CDR3 DNA is TGCGCCAGCAGCCAAGTGGCGGGAGTCAACGAGCAGTTCTTC. Protein product: CASSQVAGVNEQFF.